Presented here are 8 T cell receptor beta chains from one specimen sequenced in a study of CXCR3-negative and CXCR3-positive naive CD8 T cells. Study results and limitations: The study found more hydrophobic TRB CDR3s in CXCR3-positive naive cells than in CXCR3-negative naive cells.

These receptors lack a known antigen. In preparing the TRB cDNA libraries, 5' RACE with UMI labels was used. TCRdb reworked the 5' RACE reads into one entry per CDR3 protein, no DNA. The sample has roughly 65,000 distinct CDR3 sequences. The sequencing input was naive CXCR3+ CD8+ T cells from blood. Sample subset: CD45RO-CCR7+CD27+CD95- naive CD8+ T cells expressing CXCR3 (TNR3+). The receptors stem from a human donor in good health. Some clones in this sample may be carry-over from other donors' samples.

V and J are TRBV14 and TRBJ2-7; the TRBD1 assignment by TCRdb is unverifiable without DNA. Germline V lookup: CDR1 SGHDN, CDR2 FVKESK. The CDR3 runs 14 residues. The CDR3 loop is CASSHPDSSYEQYF.

This chain uses TRBV12-3 or TRBV12-4 with TRBJ2-7; lacking DNA, the TRBD2 call made by TCRdb goes unchecked. The CDR3 contains 12 residues. CDR3 in amino acids: CASGGDAYEQYF.

The chain uses TRBV20-1 and TRBJ2-7; the TCRdb call, TRBD2, lacks DNA for checking. The CDR3 is made up of 12 amino acids. Germline CDR1 and CDR2: DFQATT and SNEGSKA (reference sequence). This CDR3 is CSARDGGLEQYF.

The gene calls are TRBV10-1 and TRBJ1-1; with no DNA, the TCRdb D assignment of TRBD1 cannot be verified. The CDR3 loop spans 16 amino acids. Germline V CDR1 and CDR2: WNHNN, SYGVQD (reference sequence). The CDR3 sequence: CASSETTAQGSTEAFF.

This rearrangement joins TRBV28 to TRBJ2-1; TCRdb picks TRBD1, but there is no DNA to check that call. The CDR3 loop spans 15 amino acids. CDR1 and CDR2 (germline): MDHEN, SYDVKM. This CDR3 is CASSVTGGVHNEQFF.

This chain uses TRBV5-6 with TRBJ2-7. Looked up from germline, CDR1 is SGHDT and CDR2 is YYEEEE. The CDR3 is 12 amino acids. CDR3 in amino acids: CASSLAFVEQYF.

This chain joins TRBV7-9 and TRBJ1-2; TCRdb returns TRBD1, unconfirmable since there is no DNA. Germline V gene lookup returns CDR1 SEHNR and CDR2 FQNEAQ (reference sequence). The CDR3 covers 16 residues. The CDR3: CASSLGGIDLSYGYTF.

The genes are TRBV10-3 and TRBJ1-6; TCRdb names TRBD1, which stays unverified in the absence of DNA. The CDR3 is made up of 17 amino acids. Looked up from germline, CDR1 is ENHRY and CDR2 is SYGVKD. The CDR3 region is CAISETGGSGSNSPLHF.